Below are 7 T cell receptor beta chains sequenced from a single sample in a study of tumor-infiltrating lymphocytes in primary liver carcinoma (dated by TCRdb to 2015 to 2018). Sequencing used an Illumina HiSeq 2500. Starting from roughly 540 ng total RNA, TCRbeta-specific cDNA was produced by reverse transcription with a constant-region primer and ProtoScript II reverse transcriptase. Construction of the TCRbeta libraries relied on three nested rounds of multiplex PCR, following a slightly modified ARM-PCR procedure. Each of the first two PCR rounds ran for around 10 cycles using multiplex TRBV1-TRBV30 forward primers together with a Cbeta reverse primer. TCRdb handled the public reads itself, with Q25 trimming in fastp and clone calling in MiXCR, and kept productive beta chains. When rows share a CDR3 protein, they turn into one entry using the most common DNA and genes. This sample is represented by around 330,000 distinct CDR3 sequences; around three fifths of them were singletons. Over 15% of the sample rests with the top ten.

RNA from unsorted whole blood was extracted with TRIzol reagent, and germline DNA was obtained with the DNeasy Blood & Tissue kit. Sequencing was carried out using peripheral blood. These receptors were collected from a woman in her 30s with primary liver carcinoma and hepatitis B virus infection.

A remark on this clonotype: One junction end does not reproduce the germline sequence, and a read error may be involved. The chain couples TRBV11-1 to TRBJ2-1, with TRBD2 matching 10 bases. The CDR3 has 17 amino acids. Germline V gives CDR1 SGHAT, CDR2 FQDESV (reference sequence). CDR3 nucleotide sequence: TGTGCCAGCAACTTACGGAGTAGCGGGAGGTCTAGGGGTGGGCAGTTCTTC. Protein product: CASNLRSSGRSRGGQFF. Full variable domain (rest looked up from reference TRBV11-1 and TRBJ2-1): EAEVAQSPRYKITEKSQAVAFWCDPISGHATLYWYRQILGQGPELLVQFQDESVVDDSQLPKDRFSAERLKGVDSTLKIQPAELGDSAMYLCASNLRSSGRSRGGQFFGPGTRLTVL.

This rearrangement joins TRBV5-4 to TRBJ2-5; D remains ambiguous. V was shortened by 5 bases and J by 5 bases, with 10 bases between the two germline ends. Germline CDR1 SGHNT, CDR2 YYREEE (reference sequence). CDR3 length: 12 residues. The CDR3 reads CASSLGPETQYF. CDR3 in DNA: TGTGCCAGCAGTCTTGGGCCGGAGACCCAGTACTTC.

Only a few counts were recorded for this clonotype. The rearrangement joins TRBV29-1 to TRBJ2-1; D gene uncertain. Germline-derived CDR1 and CDR2 are SQVTM and ANQGSEA. Trimming took 4 bases from V and 3 from J, leaving 10 bases between them. This CDR3 has 13 amino acids. CDR3 DNA sequence: TGCAGCGTTGCCTCCACCCGCTACAATGAGCAGTTCTTC. Translated, it gives CSVASTRYNEQFF.

As to this clonotype: Germline is not matched at one junction end, which may reflect a read error. The V call is TRBV11-3, the J call TRBJ2-1; D gene uncertain. This CDR3 is built from 11 residues. Looked up from germline, CDR1 is SGHNT and CDR2 is YENEEA. The CDR3 spells CVSSSDYEQFF. CDR3 sequence (DNA): TGTGTCAGCAGCTCAGACTATGAGCAGTTCTTC.

With respect to this clonotype: This may arise from a read error, as a much more abundant clone is one base away. V gene TRBV6-2 or TRBV6-3 combines with J gene TRBJ1-5; D gene ambiguous. Germline CDR1 and CDR2: MNHEY and SVGEGT. The V and J ends lost 2 bases and 8 bases respectively, with 10 bases between them. CDR3 length equals 13 residues. DNA of the CDR3: TGTGCCAGCAGTTACACAGCCTATGAGCCCCAGCATTTT. Amino acid sequence: CASSYTAYEPQHF.

About this clonotype itself: This may stem from a read error, because a much larger clone lies one nucleotide away. This rearrangement joins TRBV11-1 to TRBJ2-5; D gene ambiguous. CDR1 is SGHAT and CDR2 is FQDESV in the germline V gene (reference sequence). The CDR3 runs 12 residues. The CDR3 nucleotides are TGTGCCAGCAGCTTGGTCCCAGAGACCCAGTGCTTC. Translating it yields CASSLVPETQCF.

As concerns this clonotype: The conserved phenylalanine or tryptophan is not found at the CDR3 terminus, so this likely reflects a read error. This chain joins TRBV12-3 or TRBV12-4 and TRBJ2-5; 14 nucleotides align to TRBD2. V trimming: 4 bases; J trimming: 5 bases; junction bases outside the gene matches: 6. This CDR3 has 16 amino acids. The CDR3 sequence is CASSSYGTSGSETQYS. The CDR3 bases are TGTGCCAGCAGTTCATACGGGACTAGCGGGAGTGAGACCCAGTACTCC.